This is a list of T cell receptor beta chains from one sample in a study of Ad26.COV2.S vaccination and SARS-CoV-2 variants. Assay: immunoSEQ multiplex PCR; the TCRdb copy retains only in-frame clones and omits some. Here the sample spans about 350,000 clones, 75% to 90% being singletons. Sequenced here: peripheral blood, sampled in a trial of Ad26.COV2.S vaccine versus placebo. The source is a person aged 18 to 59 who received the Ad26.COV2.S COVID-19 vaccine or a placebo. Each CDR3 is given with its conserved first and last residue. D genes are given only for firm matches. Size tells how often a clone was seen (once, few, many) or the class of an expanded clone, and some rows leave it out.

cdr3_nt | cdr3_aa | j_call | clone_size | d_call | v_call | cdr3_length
TGTGCCAGCAGTTACTCAAGAGGGGTCAGCACAGATACGCAGTATTTT | CASSYSRGVSTDTQYF | TRBJ2-3 | . | . | TRBV6-2/TRBV6-3 | 16
TGTGCCAGCAGCCAAGATGCGACTAGCTACGAGCAGTACTTC | CASSQDATSYEQYF | TRBJ2-7 | once | . | TRBV3-1/TRBV3-2 | 14
TGCAGCGTAGAGACAGGACTCTATGGCTACACCTTC | CSVETGLYGYTF | TRBJ1-2 | few | . | TRBV29-1 | 12
TGCGCCAGCAGCTTGTTTGTCGGGAGCTCCTACGAGCAGTACTTC | CASSLFVGSSYEQYF | TRBJ2-7 | few | . | TRBV5-1 | 15
TGTGCCAGTAGTATACCCCGAGGGCTAGACACAGATACGCAGTATTTT | CASSIPRGLDTDTQYF | TRBJ2-3 | . | . | TRBV19 | 16
TGTGCCACTACCAGGGGGCCCGACACCGGGGAGCTGTTTTTT | CATTRGPDTGELFF | TRBJ2-2 | . | TRBD1 | TRBV28 | 14
TGTGCCAGCAGTGAATATTCTTTGGGGAGACCCACCTACAATGAGCAGTTCTTC | CASSEYSLGRPTYNEQFF | TRBJ2-1 | . | . | TRBV27 | 18
TGCGCCAGCAGCCTGGGAACCTTTCGGGAGACCCAGTACTTC | CASSLGTFRETQYF | TRBJ2-5 | . | . | TRBV5-1 | 14
TGCGCCAGCAGCTTGGGATACAGGGCCCCAGGGGAGACCCAGTACTTC | CASSLGYRAPGETQYF | TRBJ2-5 | . | . | TRBV5-1 | 16
TGCGCCAGCAGCCAATTTATCCAGTCTGGGGCCAACGTCCTGACTTTC | CASSQFIQSGANVLTF | TRBJ2-6 | . | . | TRBV4-3 | 16
TGTGCCAGTGGACAGAACCTGAACACTGAAGCTTTCTTT | CASGQNLNTEAFF | TRBJ1-1 | once | . | TRBV19 | 13
TGTGCCAGCAGCCAAGGGACAGGGAACTATGGCTACACCTTC | CASSQGTGNYGYTF | TRBJ1-2 | few | TRBD1 | TRBV4-2 | 14
TGTGCCAGCAGCTTGGAGCCAGACTACGAGCAGTACTTC | CASSLEPDYEQYF | TRBJ2-7 | . | . | TRBV5-4 | 13
TGTGCCAGCAGTCTCCGGGGCAATCAGCCCCAGCATTTT | CASSLRGNQPQHF | TRBJ1-5 | . | . | TRBV27 | 13
TGTGCCAGCAGCCAAGGGGACGGGGAGCTGTTTTTT | CASSQGDGELFF | TRBJ2-2 | . | . | TRBV6-5 | 12
TGTGCCAGCAGCTTAGACGGGACCTCGGAAGAGCAGTACTTC | CASSLDGTSEEQYF | TRBJ2-7 | . | . | TRBV11-2 | 14
TGTGCCTGGAGTATGACAGCGTATAATTCACCCCTCCACTTT | CAWSMTAYNSPLHF | TRBJ1-6 | . | . | TRBV30 | 14
TGTGCCAGCAGACCCGGCGGGGGGGTTGGAGCTTTCTTT | CASRPGGGVGAFF | TRBJ1-1 | . | . | TRBV6-5 | 13
TGTGCCAGCCGGGACTCAAGTAACCACGAGCAGTACTTC | CASRDSSNHEQYF | TRBJ2-7 | . | . | TRBV19 | 13
TGTGCCATCAGTGGGGGGACGGCAACTAATGAAAAACTGTTTTTT | CAISGGTATNEKLFF | TRBJ1-4 | . | . | TRBV10-3 | 15
TGTGCCAGCAGCAAAGGTTCAGGCGCGGGGCCCCAGCATTTT | CASSKGSGAGPQHF | TRBJ1-5 | . | . | TRBV4-2 | 14
TGTGCCAGCAGCCAAGTTCTCGGGACAGAGAATGAAAAACTGTTTTTT | CASSQVLGTENEKLFF | TRBJ1-4 | . | TRBD1 | TRBV3-1/TRBV3-2 | 16
TGCGCCAGCAGCTCGGATTTAAACACCATATATTTT | CASSSDLNTIYF | TRBJ1-3 | few | . | TRBV5-1 | 12
TGTGCCAGCAGCCAAGACAGTCCCGGGACTAGGAACTACGAGCAGTACTTC | CASSQDSPGTRNYEQYF | TRBJ2-7 | . | TRBD2 | TRBV3-1/TRBV3-2 | 17
TGCAGTGCTAGTCAGGGGGCAGGGGACTATGGCTACACCTTC | CSASQGAGDYGYTF | TRBJ1-2 | . | TRBD1 | TRBV20-1 | 14
TGTGCCAGCTCACCCAGGAACCTGAACACTGAAGCTTTCTTT | CASSPRNLNTEAFF | TRBJ1-1 | . | . | TRBV18 | 14
TGTGCCAGCAGCGTAGCCAGCGGGGCCACCAATGAGCAGTTCTTC | CASSVASGATNEQFF | TRBJ2-1 | few | TRBD2 | TRBV9 | 15
TGTGCCAGCAATGCGGGAGACGGATCTAATGAAAAACTGTTTTTT | CASNAGDGSNEKLFF | TRBJ1-4 | once | . | TRBV9 | 15
TGTGCCAGTAGCCCGGACTCGGGGGGCGCCGCCGGCGCTTTCTTT | CASSPDSGGAAGAFF | TRBJ1-1 | once | . | TRBV3-1/TRBV3-2 | 15
TGTGCCAGCAGTTTTAACGAGATTGAAGCTTTCTTT | CASSFNEIEAFF | TRBJ1-1 | . | . | TRBV12-3/TRBV12-4 | 12
TGTGCCAGCAGCTTAATTGGGGAATCAGATACGCAGTATTTT | CASSLIGESDTQYF | TRBJ2-3 | . | . | TRBV7-3 | 14
TGTGCCAGCTCACCAAAGGGTTTGAAGGCTGAAGCTTTCTTT | CASSPKGLKAEAFF | TRBJ1-1 | . | . | TRBV18 | 14
TGTGCCAGCAGCCAAGCAGGCTCAGGGGGGGAACGAGACGAGCAGTACTTC | CASSQAGSGGERDEQYF | TRBJ2-7 | . | . | TRBV4-2 | 17
TGTGCCAGCAGGATCTCGACAGACATATTATCCTACGAGCAGTACTTC | CASRISTDILSYEQYF | TRBJ2-7 | . | . | TRBV28 | 16
TGTGCCAGCAGCCGTACGGCGGACTCTGGAAACACCATATATTTT | CASSRTADSGNTIYF | TRBJ1-3 | . | . | TRBV7-9 | 15
TGCGCCAGCAGCCCGGAAGGGACAGTACTTTTAGATGGCTACACCTTC | CASSPEGTVLLDGYTF | TRBJ1-2 | . | TRBD1 | TRBV5-1 | 16
TGTGCCAGCAGTGAAGGGGGGGCATACGAGCAGTACTTC | CASSEGGAYEQYF | TRBJ2-7 | . | . | TRBV2 | 13
TGTGCCACCAGCAGAGAGGCAGACGCGAACACCGGGGAGCTGTTTTTT | CATSREADANTGELFF | TRBJ2-2 | . | . | TRBV15 | 16
TGTGCCAGTAGTCACGGCTACGAGCAGTACTTC | CASSHGYEQYF | TRBJ2-7 | . | . | TRBV19 | 11
TGCGCCAGCAGCCAAGGCCTAGCGGGGCAAGAGACCCAGTACTTC | CASSQGLAGQETQYF | TRBJ2-5 | once | TRBD2 | TRBV4-1 | 15
TGTGCCAGCAGTTTCATACAAAGGCGGCAGCCCCAGCATTTT | CASSFIQRRQPQHF | TRBJ1-5 | . | . | TRBV28 | 14
TGTGCCAGAAGACGCCTACGGGACCAAATTAACTATGGCTACACCTTC | CARRRLRDQINYGYTF | TRBJ1-2 | few | . | TRBV5-3 | 16
TGTGCCACCAGTGATAATTTAGGCGGTGGCTACACCTTC | CATSDNLGGGYTF | TRBJ1-2 | . | . | TRBV24-1 | 13
TGTGCCAGCAGCTTGACCGGAGTTGAGACCCAGTACTTC | CASSLTGVETQYF | TRBJ2-5 | . | . | TRBV5-4 | 13
TGCGCCAGCAGCCCGGCAGACGGGTACAATGAGCAGTTCTTC | CASSPADGYNEQFF | TRBJ2-1 | . | . | TRBV5-1 | 14
TGTGCCAGCAGGTCTGACGGGCACACTGAAGCTTTCTTT | CASRSDGHTEAFF | TRBJ1-1 | . | . | TRBV12-3/TRBV12-4 | 13
TGTGCCAGCAGTTCCGACACCGGGTCTCGGTTAAATGAGCAGTTCTTC | CASSSDTGSRLNEQFF | TRBJ2-1 | . | . | TRBV6-2/TRBV6-3 | 16
TGTGCTAGTGGTCCGCGGACAGAGCCATGGACTAGAAACACCATATATTTT | CASGPRTEPWTRNTIYF | TRBJ1-3 | . | . | TRBV12-5 | 17
TGTGCCAGCAGCCTTGGACCGGAGGGGGTGAACACTGAAGCTTTCTTT | CASSLGPEGVNTEAFF | TRBJ1-1 | . | . | TRBV5-6 | 16
TGTGCCAGCAGCGCCAGCGGGGGAACCTACAATGAGCAGTTCTTC | CASSASGGTYNEQFF | TRBJ2-1 | once | TRBD2 | TRBV9 | 15
TGTGCCAGCAGCCAGACAGCCTCCACCGGGGAGCTGTTTTTT | CASSQTASTGELFF | TRBJ2-2 | . | . | TRBV6-5 | 14